A selection of T cell receptor beta chains follows, all from one sample in a study of T-cell memory formation after mild COVID-19. TCRdb processed the 5' RACE reads anew with MiXCR; each CDR3 protein has one entry. The data hold more than 45,000 distinct CDR3 sequences, with roughly 9% observed a single time. Sequencing was performed on PBMCs or a T cell subset sorted from them (not recorded which). The receptors come from an adult woman who had mild COVID-19 (a few samples of this study predate the infection). Cell type and time point are not known. The CDR3 runs from the conserved cysteine through the conserved F or W.

v_call	j_call	cdr3_length	cdr3_aa
TRBV29-1	TRBJ1-2	10	CSVEQYGYTF
TRBV12-3/TRBV12-4	TRBJ2-3	14	CASSTGVGTDTQYF
TRBV2	TRBJ2-5	11	CATTPKETQYF
TRBV9	TRBJ1-2	17	CASSVGPGQQARYGYTF
TRBV24-1	TRBJ2-1	13	CATRAGVADEQFF
TRBV5-1	TRBJ2-5	13	CASSFGQGETQYF
TRBV18	TRBJ2-5	13	CASSPPNEETQYF
TRBV29-1	TRBJ1-4	14	CSVDRRDRGEKLFF
TRBV4-2	TRBJ2-5	15	CASSQASGGKETQYF
TRBV27	TRBJ2-7	16	CASSLYGARSSYEQYF
TRBV5-1	TRBJ2-1	17	CASSLGAGSYSYNEQFF
TRBV5-1	TRBJ2-1	14	CASSSGQGEDGQFF
TRBV15	TRBJ1-2	15	CATSRGQRDLSGYTF
TRBV4-1	TRBJ2-5	13	CASSQEGVETQYF
TRBV5-1	TRBJ2-1	15	CARGEREPSYNEQFF
TRBV6-6	TRBJ2-7	14	CASSHGGTLSEQYF
TRBV5-1	TRBJ2-1	14	CASSELASGGEQFF
TRBV12-3/TRBV12-4	TRBJ2-3	14	CASSLGGVGDTQYF
TRBV2	TRBJ2-7	10	CASSDPGQYF
TRBV4-1	TRBJ2-1	15	CASSQEPGPPNEQFF
TRBV10-3	TRBJ2-7	13	CAITQSGAGEQYF
TRBV7-9	TRBJ1-1	16	CASSPRTGAMNTEAFF
TRBV5-1	TRBJ2-5	12	CASSTGRETQYF
TRBV7-2	TRBJ2-1	15	CASSLGASPYNEQFF
TRBV12-3/TRBV12-4	TRBJ1-5	16	CASSLAWGQGGQPQHF
TRBV27	TRBJ1-1	14	CASSYRGLNTEAFF
TRBV5-1	TRBJ2-5	17	CASSSPGTSGGAETQYF
TRBV12-3/TRBV12-4	TRBJ1-4	15	CASSFDRGANEKLFF
TRBV9	TRBJ1-1	15	CASSVGGRGSTEAFF
TRBV29-1	TRBJ2-2	13	CSVRQGNIRELFF
TRBV12-3/TRBV12-4	TRBJ1-1	12	CASSSAPTQAFF
TRBV9	TRBJ1-1	14	CASGKTGLNTEAFF
TRBV18	TRBJ1-1	17	CASSPPTLTGRNTEAFF
TRBV12-3/TRBV12-4	TRBJ1-2	10	CATRGRVRTF
TRBV6-5	TRBJ2-1	12	CASSPPEGGKFF
TRBV29-1	TRBJ1-1	13	CSVAGTGGLQAFF
TRBV7-8	TRBJ2-7	15	CASSPRRLLFYEQYF
TRBV7-6	TRBJ2-5	15	CASSSGGAEMWCQYF
TRBV7-9	TRBJ2-1	15	CASRNTGTTYNEKFF
TRBV12-3/TRBV12-4	TRBJ1-1	12	CASRSGGTEAFF
TRBV4-3	TRBJ2-7	15	CASSQAYSGSYEQYF
TRBV3-1	TRBJ2-5	15	CASSQMTGVQETQYF
TRBV24-1	TRBJ2-6	17	CATSARTGGAGANVLTF
TRBV20-1	TRBJ1-6	15	CSARIPGPDNSPLHF
TRBV5-1	TRBJ2-7	13	CASSQGGFYEQYF
TRBV25-1	TRBJ2-1	18	CASSENKPSGRAYNEQFF
TRBV4-2	TRBJ2-1	12	CASSAQGDEQFF